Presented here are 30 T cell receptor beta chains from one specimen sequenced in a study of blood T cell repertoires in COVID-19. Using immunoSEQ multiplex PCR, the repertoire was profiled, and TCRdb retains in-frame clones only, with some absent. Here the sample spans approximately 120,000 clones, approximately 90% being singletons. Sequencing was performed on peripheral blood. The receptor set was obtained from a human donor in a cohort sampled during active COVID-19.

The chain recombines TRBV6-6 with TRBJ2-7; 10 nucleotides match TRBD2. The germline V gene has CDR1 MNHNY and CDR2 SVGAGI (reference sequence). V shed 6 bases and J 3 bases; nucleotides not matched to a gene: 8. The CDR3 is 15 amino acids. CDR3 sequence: CASRYLAGEYYEQYF. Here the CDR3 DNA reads TGTGCCAGCAGATACCTAGCGGGGGAATACTACGAGCAGTACTTC.

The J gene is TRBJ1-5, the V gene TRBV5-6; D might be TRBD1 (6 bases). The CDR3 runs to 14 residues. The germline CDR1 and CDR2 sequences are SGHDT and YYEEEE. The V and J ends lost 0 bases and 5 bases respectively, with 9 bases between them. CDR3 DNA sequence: TGTGCCAGCAGCTTGGGGGACAAATATCAGCCCCAGCATTTT. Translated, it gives CASSLGDKYQPQHF.

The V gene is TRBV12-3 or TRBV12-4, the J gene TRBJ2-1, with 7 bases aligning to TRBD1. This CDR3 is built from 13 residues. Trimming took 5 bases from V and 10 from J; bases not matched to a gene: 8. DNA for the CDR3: TGTGCCAGCAGTCCACGGACAGGAGGAGAGCAGTTCTTC. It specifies CASSPRTGGEQFF.

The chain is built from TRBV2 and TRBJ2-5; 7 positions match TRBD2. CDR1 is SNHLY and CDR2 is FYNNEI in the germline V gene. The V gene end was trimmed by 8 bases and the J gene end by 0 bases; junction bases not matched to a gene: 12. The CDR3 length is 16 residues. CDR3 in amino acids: CASANSGGTYQETQYF. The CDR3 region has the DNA TGTGCCAGCGCAAACTCCGGGGGGACGTACCAAGAGACCCAGTACTTC.

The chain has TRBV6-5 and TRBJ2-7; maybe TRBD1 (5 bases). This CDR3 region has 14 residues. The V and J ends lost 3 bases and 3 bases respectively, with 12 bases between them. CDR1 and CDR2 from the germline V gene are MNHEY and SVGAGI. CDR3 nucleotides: TGTGCCAGCAGTTATACTCCAGGGCACTACGAGCAGTACTTC. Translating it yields CASSYTPGHYEQYF.

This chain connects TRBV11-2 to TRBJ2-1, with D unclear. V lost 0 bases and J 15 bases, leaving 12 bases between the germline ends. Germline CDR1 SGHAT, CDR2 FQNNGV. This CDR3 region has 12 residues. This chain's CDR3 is CASSLDTQVRFF. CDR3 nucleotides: TGTGCCAGCAGCTTAGATACGCAGGTTCGGTTCTTC.

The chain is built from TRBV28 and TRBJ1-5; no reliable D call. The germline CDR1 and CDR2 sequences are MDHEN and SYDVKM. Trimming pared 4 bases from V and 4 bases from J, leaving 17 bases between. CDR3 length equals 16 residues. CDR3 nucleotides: TGTGCCAGCAGTTCCCTTGGGCCCACAAGGAATCAGCCCCAGCATTTT. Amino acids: CASSSLGPTRNQPQHF.

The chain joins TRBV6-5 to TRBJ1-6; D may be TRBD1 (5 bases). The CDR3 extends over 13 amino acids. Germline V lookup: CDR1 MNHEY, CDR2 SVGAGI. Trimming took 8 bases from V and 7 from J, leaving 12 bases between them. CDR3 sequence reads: CASGKGHNSPLHF. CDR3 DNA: TGTGCCAGCGGAAAGGGGCACAATTCACCCCTCCACTTT.

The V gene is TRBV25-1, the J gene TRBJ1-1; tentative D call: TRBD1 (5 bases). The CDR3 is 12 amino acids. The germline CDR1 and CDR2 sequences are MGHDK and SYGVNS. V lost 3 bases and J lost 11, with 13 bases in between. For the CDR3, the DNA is TGTGCCAGCAGTGAGTTAGGGGTTCAGGCTTTCTTT. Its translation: CASSELGVQAFF.

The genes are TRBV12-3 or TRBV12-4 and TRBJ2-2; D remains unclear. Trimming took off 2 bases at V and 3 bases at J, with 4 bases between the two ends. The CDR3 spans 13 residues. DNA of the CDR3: TGTGCCAGCAGTTTACGGTACACCGGGGAGCTGTTTTTT. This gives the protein CASSLRYTGELFF.

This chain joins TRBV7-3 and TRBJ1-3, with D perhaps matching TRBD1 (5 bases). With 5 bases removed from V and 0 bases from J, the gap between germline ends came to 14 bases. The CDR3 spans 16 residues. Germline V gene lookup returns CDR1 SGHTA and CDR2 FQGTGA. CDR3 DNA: TGTGCCAGCAGCGAAGGGGCCCTGGGCTCTGGAAACACCATATATTTT. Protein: CASSEGALGSGNTIYF.

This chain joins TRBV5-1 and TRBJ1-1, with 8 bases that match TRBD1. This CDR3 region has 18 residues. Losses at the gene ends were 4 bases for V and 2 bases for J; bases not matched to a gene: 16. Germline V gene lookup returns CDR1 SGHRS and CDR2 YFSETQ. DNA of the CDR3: TGCGCCAGCAGCCCAGGACAGGGTAAGGGTTTGGGAAACACTGAAGCTTTCTTT. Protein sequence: CASSPGQGKGLGNTEAFF.

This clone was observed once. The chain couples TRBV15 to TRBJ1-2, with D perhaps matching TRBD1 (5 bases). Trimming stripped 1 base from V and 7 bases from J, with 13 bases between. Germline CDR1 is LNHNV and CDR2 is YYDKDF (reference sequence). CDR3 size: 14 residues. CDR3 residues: CATSRGGGGRGYTF. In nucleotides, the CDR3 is TGTGCCACCAGCAGAGGTGGGGGGGGTCGTGGCTACACCTTC.

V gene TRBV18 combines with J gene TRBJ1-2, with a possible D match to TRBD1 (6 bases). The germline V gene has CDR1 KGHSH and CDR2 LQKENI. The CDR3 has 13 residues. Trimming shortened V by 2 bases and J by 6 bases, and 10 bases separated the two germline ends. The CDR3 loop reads CASSPVRGDGYTF. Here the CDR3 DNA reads TGTGCCAGCTCACCAGTCAGGGGCGATGGCTACACCTTC.

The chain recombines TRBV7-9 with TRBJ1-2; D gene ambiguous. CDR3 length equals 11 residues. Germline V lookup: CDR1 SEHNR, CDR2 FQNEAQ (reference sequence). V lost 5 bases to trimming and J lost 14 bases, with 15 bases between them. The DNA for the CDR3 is TGTGCCAGCAGCCCCCAGGCCTCCCTAACCTTC. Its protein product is CASSPQASLTF.

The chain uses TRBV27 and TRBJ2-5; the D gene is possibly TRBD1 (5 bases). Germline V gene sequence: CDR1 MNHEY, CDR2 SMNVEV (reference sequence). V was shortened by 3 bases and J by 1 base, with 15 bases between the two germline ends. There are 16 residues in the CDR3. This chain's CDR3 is CASSFTQGARQETQYF. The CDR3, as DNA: TGTGCCAGCAGTTTCACTCAAGGGGCCCGCCAAGAGACCCAGTACTTC.

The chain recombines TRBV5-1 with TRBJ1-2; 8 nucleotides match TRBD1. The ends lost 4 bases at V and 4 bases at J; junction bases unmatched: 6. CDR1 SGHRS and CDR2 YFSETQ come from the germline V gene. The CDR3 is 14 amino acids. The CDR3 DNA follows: TGCGCCAGCAGCCCGACAGGGGTTACCTATGGCTACACCTTC. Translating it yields CASSPTGVTYGYTF.

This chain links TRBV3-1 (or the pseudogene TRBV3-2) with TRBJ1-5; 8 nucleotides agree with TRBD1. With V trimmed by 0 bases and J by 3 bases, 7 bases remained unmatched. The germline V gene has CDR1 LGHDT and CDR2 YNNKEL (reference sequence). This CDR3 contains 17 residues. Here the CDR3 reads CASSQDWEDRVNQPQHF. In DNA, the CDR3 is TGTGCCAGCAGCCAAGATTGGGAGGACAGGGTCAATCAGCCCCAGCATTTT.

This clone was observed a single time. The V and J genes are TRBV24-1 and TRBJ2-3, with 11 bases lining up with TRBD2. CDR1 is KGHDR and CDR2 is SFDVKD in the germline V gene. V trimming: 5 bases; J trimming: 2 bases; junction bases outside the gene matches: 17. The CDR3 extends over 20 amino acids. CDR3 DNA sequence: TGTGCCACCAGTGTCAGGGGGCTAATGACTAGCGGGATCTCCACAGATACGCAGTATTTT. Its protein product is CATSVRGLMTSGISTDTQYF.

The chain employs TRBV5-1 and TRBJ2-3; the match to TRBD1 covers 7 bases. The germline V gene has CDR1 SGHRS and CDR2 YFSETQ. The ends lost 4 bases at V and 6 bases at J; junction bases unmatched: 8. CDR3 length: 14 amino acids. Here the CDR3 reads CASSRRQGFDTQYF. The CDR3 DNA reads TGCGCCAGCAGCCGCAGACAGGGCTTCGATACGCAGTATTTT.

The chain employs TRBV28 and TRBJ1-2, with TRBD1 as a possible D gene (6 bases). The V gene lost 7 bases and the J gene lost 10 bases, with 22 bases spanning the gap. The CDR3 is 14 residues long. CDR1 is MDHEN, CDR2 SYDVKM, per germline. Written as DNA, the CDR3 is TGTGCCAGCACAGTTTTCCCCCAACAGGGAGACTACACCTTC. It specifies CASTVFPQQGDYTF.

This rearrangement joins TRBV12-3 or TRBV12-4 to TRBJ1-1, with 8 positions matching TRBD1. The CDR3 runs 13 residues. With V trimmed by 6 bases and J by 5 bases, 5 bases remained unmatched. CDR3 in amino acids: CASRDRVVTEAFF. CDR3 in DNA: TGTGCCAGCAGGGACAGGGTGGTGACTGAAGCTTTCTTT.

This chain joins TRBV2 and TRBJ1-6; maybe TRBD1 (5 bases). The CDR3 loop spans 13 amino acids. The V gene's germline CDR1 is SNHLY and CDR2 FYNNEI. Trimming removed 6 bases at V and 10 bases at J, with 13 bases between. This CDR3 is CASSQGGGSPLHF. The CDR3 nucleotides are TGTGCCAGCAGCCAAGGCGGGGGATCACCCCTCCACTTT.

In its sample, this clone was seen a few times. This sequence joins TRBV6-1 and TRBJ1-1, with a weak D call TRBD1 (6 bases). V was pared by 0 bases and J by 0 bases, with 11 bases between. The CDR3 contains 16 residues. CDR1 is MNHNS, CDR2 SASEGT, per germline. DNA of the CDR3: TGTGCCAGCAGTGAAGCGTCCGGGACACTGAACACTGAAGCTTTCTTT. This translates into CASSEASGTLNTEAFF.

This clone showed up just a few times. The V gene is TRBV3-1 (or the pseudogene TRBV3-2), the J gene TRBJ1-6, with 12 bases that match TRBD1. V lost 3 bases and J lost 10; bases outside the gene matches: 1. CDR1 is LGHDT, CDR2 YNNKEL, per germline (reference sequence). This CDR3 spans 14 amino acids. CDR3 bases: TGTGCCAGCAGCCAGGGACAGGGGGCCTCACCCCTCCACTTT. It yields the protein CASSQGQGASPLHF.

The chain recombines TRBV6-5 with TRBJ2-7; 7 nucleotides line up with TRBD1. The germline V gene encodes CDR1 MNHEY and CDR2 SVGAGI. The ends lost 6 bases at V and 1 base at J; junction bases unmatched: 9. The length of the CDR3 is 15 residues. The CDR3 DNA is TGTGCCAGCAGCAGATTAGAGGGGGCTTCCTACGAGCAGTACTTC. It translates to CASSRLEGASYEQYF.

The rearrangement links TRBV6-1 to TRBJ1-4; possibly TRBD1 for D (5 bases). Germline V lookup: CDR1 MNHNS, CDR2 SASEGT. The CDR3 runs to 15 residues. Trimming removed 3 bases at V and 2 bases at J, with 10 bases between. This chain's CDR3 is CASSDVGLTNEKLFF. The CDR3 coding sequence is TGTGCCAGCAGTGATGTGGGACTTACTAATGAAAAACTGTTTTTT.

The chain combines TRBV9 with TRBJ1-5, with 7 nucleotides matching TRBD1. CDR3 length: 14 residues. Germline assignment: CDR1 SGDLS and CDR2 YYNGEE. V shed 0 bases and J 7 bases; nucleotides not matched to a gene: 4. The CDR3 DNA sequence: TGTGCCAGCAGCGTAGAGGTAGGGGGCCAGCCCCAGCATTTT. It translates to CASSVEVGGQPQHF.

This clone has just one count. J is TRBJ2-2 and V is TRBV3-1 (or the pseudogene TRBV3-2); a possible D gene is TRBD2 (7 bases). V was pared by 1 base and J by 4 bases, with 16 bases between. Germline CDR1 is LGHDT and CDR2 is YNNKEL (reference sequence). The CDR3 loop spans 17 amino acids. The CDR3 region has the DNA TGTGCCAGCAGCCAAGTAGCTGTGCGGGGGCCCACCGGGGAGCTGTTTTTT. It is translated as CASSQVAVRGPTGELFF.

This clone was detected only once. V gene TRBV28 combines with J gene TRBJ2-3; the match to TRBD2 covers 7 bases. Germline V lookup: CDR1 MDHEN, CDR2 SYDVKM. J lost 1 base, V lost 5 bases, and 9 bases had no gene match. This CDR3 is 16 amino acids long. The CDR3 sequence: CASSRGGTTGTDTQYF. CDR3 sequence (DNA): TGTGCCAGCAGTAGGGGCGGGACTACTGGCACAGATACGCAGTATTTT. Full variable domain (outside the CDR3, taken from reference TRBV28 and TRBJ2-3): DVKVTQSSRYLVKRTGEKVFLECVQDMDHENMFWYRQDPGLGLRLIYFSYDVKMKEKGDIPEGYSVSREKKERFSLILESASTNQTSMYLCASSRGGTTGTDTQYFGPGTRLTVL.